This T cell receptor (beta chain) comes out of a study of cytomegalovirus exposure and HLA in healthy donors. About the study: For the 300 to 450 genotyped donors, roughly 80% fell within the Caucasian-associated ancestry cluster. Study outcomes and limitations: What TCR beta sequences reportedly achieved was accurate prediction of HLA-A and HLA-B alleles in most subjects. In an earlier analysis, productive rearrangement rates for most beta V segments clustered near 90% or 30%. Later analysis identified about 15,000 TCR beta sequences associated with HLA alleles, using a false discovery rate threshold of 0.05.

Primers included in the PCR were 60 Vbeta and 13 Jbeta primers. The method was immunoSEQ multiplex PCR; TCRdb's version includes in-frame clones alone and lacks a portion of them. The top ten clones hold roughly 1.5% of a sample with 100,000 to 150,000 clones, 78% of them seen once. As regards this clone: Its specificity is not known.

The germline V gene has CDR1 LGHNA and CDR2 YNFKEQ. V lost 1 base and J 2 bases, leaving 9 bases between the germline ends. The CDR3 has 14 amino acids. This sequence joins TRBV4-2 and TRBJ2-7; weak D call: TRBD2 (6 bases). Sequencing was done on a sample of PBMCs. The sequence was collected from a woman under 30 in good health and CMV-seronegative. The CDR3 sequence is CASSQVSGAYEQYF. The CDR3 coding sequence is TGTGCCAGCAGCCAAGTTAGCGGAGCCTACGAGCAGTACTTC.